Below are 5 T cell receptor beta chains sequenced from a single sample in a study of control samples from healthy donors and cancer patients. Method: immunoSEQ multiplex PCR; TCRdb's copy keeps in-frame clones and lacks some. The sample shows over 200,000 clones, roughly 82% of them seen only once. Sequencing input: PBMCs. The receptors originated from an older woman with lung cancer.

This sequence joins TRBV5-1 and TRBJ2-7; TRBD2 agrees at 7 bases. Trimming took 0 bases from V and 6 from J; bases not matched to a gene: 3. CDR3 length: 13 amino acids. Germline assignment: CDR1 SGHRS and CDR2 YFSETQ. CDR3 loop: CASSLGPSGEQYF. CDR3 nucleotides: TGCGCCAGCAGCTTGGGGCCTAGCGGCGAGCAGTACTTC. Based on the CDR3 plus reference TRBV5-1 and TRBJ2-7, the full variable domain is KAGVTQTPRYLIKTRGQQVTLSCSPISGHRSVSWYQQTPGQGLQFLFEYFSETQRNKGNFPGRFSGRQFSNSRSEMNVSTLELGDSALYLCASSLGPSGEQYFGPGTRLTVT.

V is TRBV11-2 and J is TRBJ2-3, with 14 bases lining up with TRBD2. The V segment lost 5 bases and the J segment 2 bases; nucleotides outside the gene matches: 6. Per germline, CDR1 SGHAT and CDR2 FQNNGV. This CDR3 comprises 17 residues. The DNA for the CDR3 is TGTGCCAGCAGCCCGCGACTAGCGGGGGGGTCCACAGATACGCAGTATTTT. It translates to CASSPRLAGGSTDTQYF.

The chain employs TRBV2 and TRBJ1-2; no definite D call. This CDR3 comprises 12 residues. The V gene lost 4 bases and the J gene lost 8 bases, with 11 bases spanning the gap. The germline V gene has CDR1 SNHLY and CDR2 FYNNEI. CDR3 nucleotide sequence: TGTGCCAGCAGTGGCCATTTGAGGGGCTACACCTTC. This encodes CASSGHLRGYTF.

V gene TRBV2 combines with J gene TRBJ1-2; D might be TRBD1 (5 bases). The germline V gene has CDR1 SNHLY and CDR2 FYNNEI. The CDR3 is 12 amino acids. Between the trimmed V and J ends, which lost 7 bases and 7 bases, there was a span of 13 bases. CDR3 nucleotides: TGTGCCAGCACCCCGGGACTGGGTGGCTACACCTTC. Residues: CASTPGLGGYTF.

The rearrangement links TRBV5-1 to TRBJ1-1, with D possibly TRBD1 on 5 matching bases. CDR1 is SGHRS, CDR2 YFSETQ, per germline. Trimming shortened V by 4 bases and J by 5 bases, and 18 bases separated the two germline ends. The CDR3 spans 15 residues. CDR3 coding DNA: TGCGCCAGCAGCGCGCTACAGGAAGTTGGGACTGAAGCTTTCTTT. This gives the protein CASSALQEVGTEAFF.